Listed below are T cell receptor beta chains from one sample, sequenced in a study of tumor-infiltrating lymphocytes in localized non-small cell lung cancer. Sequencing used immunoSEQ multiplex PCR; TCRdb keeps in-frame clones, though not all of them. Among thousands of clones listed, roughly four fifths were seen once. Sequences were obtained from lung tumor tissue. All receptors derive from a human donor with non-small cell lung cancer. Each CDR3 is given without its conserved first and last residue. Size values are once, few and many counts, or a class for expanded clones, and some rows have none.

CDR3aa: ASSEVLADISYEQY
v_gene: TRBV2
len: 14
j_gene: TRBJ2-7
abundance: few

CDR3aa: ASSLAIGRDTEAF
v_gene: TRBV5-4
len: 13
j_gene: TRBJ1-1
abundance: large

CDR3aa: ASSIGGVGNQPQH
v_gene: TRBV19
len: 13
j_gene: TRBJ1-5
abundance: NA

CDR3aa: ASSVTGANEQF
v_gene: TRBV9
len: 11
j_gene: TRBJ2-1
abundance: NA

CDR3aa: SVGMASSGDNEQF
v_gene: TRBV29-1
len: 13
j_gene: TRBJ2-1
abundance: NA

CDR3aa: ASSSGTFYEQY
v_gene: TRBV5-1
len: 11
j_gene: TRBJ2-7
abundance: NA

CDR3aa: ASSQDRVEQY
v_gene: TRBV14
len: 10
j_gene: TRBJ2-7
abundance: medium-sized

CDR3aa: ASSLGTDLINEQF
v_gene: TRBV11-3
len: 13
j_gene: TRBJ2-1
abundance: once

CDR3aa: ASSLRPSQPQH
v_gene: TRBV28
len: 11
j_gene: TRBJ1-5
abundance: once

CDR3aa: ASRFSGEWADTQY
v_gene: TRBV27
len: 13
j_gene: TRBJ2-3
abundance: NA

CDR3aa: ASSLAGLGAF
v_gene: TRBV5-4
len: 10
j_gene: TRBJ1-1
abundance: NA

CDR3aa: ASSPGQAGEKLF
v_gene: TRBV11-2
len: 12
j_gene: TRBJ1-4
abundance: NA

CDR3aa: SVKGPMGRGPNTGELF
v_gene: TRBV29-1
len: 16
j_gene: TRBJ2-2
abundance: NA

CDR3aa: ASSERGPGELF
v_gene: TRBV6-1
len: 11
j_gene: TRBJ2-2
abundance: NA

CDR3aa: ASSLTPGTGGNYGYT
v_gene: TRBV4-2
len: 15
j_gene: TRBJ1-2
abundance: NA

CDR3aa: ASSWQNEKLF
v_gene: TRBV5-6
len: 10
j_gene: TRBJ1-4
abundance: NA

CDR3aa: ASSQGYRGFGEKLF
v_gene: TRBV4-2
len: 14
j_gene: TRBJ1-4
abundance: once

CDR3aa: ASSFLLLSNQPQH
v_gene: TRBV28
len: 13
j_gene: TRBJ1-5
abundance: NA

CDR3aa: SVEGVSSPDTQY
v_gene: TRBV29-1
len: 12
j_gene: TRBJ2-3
abundance: few

CDR3aa: ASKVDPSTDTQY
v_gene: TRBV2
len: 12
j_gene: TRBJ2-3
abundance: NA

CDR3aa: ASSFWASGGSTDTQY
v_gene: TRBV7-2
len: 15
j_gene: TRBJ2-3
abundance: NA

CDR3aa: ASSLSGDYGYT
v_gene: TRBV6-5
len: 11
j_gene: TRBJ1-2
abundance: NA

CDR3aa: ASSFSQWDGYT
v_gene: TRBV5-1
len: 11
j_gene: TRBJ1-2
abundance: NA

CDR3aa: ASTSMGARIQY
v_gene: TRBV5-4
len: 11
j_gene: TRBJ2-4
abundance: NA

CDR3aa: ASSFRDHLQKQF
v_gene: TRBV7-3
len: 12
j_gene: TRBJ2-1
abundance: NA

CDR3aa: ASSLDRGNSPLH
v_gene: TRBV5-1
len: 12
j_gene: TRBJ1-6
abundance: NA

CDR3aa: ASSELVANVEQF
v_gene: TRBV25-1
len: 12
j_gene: TRBJ2-1
abundance: NA

CDR3aa: ASSFTPFNSPLH
v_gene: TRBV7-2
len: 12
j_gene: TRBJ1-6
abundance: NA

CDR3aa: ASSLSTVGEQY
v_gene: TRBV7-2
len: 11
j_gene: TRBJ2-7
abundance: few

CDR3aa: ASSEGGVSNQPQH
v_gene: TRBV6-1
len: 13
j_gene: TRBJ1-5
abundance: NA

CDR3aa: AWRGGFGTWEGYT
v_gene: TRBV30
len: 13
j_gene: TRBJ1-2
abundance: NA

CDR3aa: ATTWGPTDGYT
v_gene: TRBV2
len: 11
j_gene: TRBJ1-2
abundance: NA

CDR3aa: ASSSTGLRSYEQY
v_gene: TRBV5-1
len: 13
j_gene: TRBJ2-7
abundance: NA

CDR3aa: ASSRGAGVNTGELF
v_gene: TRBV11-2
len: 14
j_gene: TRBJ2-2
abundance: NA

CDR3aa: ASSFTSGSYNEQF
v_gene: TRBV5-1
len: 13
j_gene: TRBJ2-1
abundance: NA

CDR3aa: ASSIGVGQETQY
v_gene: TRBV19
len: 12
j_gene: TRBJ2-5
abundance: few

CDR3aa: ASSLGDYGYT
v_gene: TRBV25-1
len: 10
j_gene: TRBJ1-2
abundance: NA

CDR3aa: ASRTLGRGPQGDTEAF
v_gene: TRBV27
len: 16
j_gene: TRBJ1-1
abundance: NA

CDR3aa: ASSQDAGRSGYGYT
v_gene: TRBV4-3
len: 14
j_gene: TRBJ1-2
abundance: NA

CDR3aa: AWSFIRRGGLF
v_gene: TRBV30
len: 11
j_gene: TRBJ1-4
abundance: NA

CDR3aa: ASSLRVQGRYGYT
v_gene: TRBV11-3
len: 13
j_gene: TRBJ1-2
abundance: NA

CDR3aa: ASSREYEQY
v_gene: TRBV2
len: 9
j_gene: TRBJ2-7
abundance: NA

CDR3aa: AWSLRDKNQPQH
v_gene: TRBV30
len: 12
j_gene: TRBJ1-5
abundance: few

CDR3aa: ASIPGVSGNTIY
v_gene: TRBV6-1
len: 12
j_gene: TRBJ1-3
abundance: NA

CDR3aa: ASSYYSGSGYEQY
v_gene: TRBV6-5
len: 13
j_gene: TRBJ2-7
abundance: large

CDR3aa: ASSGDRGLQETQY
v_gene: TRBV18
len: 13
j_gene: TRBJ2-5
abundance: NA

CDR3aa: AWSVMGIYEQY
v_gene: TRBV30
len: 11
j_gene: TRBJ2-7
abundance: NA

CDR3aa: SVKGPMVRGPNTGELF
v_gene: TRBV29-1
len: 16
j_gene: TRBJ2-2
abundance: NA

CDR3aa: ASSPWLDRGYEKLF
v_gene: TRBV27
len: 14
j_gene: TRBJ1-4
abundance: NA

CDR3aa: ASSRTGSNQPQH
v_gene: TRBV4-2
len: 12
j_gene: TRBJ1-5
abundance: NA

CDR3aa: ASSPDLSWNTEAF
v_gene: TRBV7-9
len: 13
j_gene: TRBJ1-1
abundance: NA